The TCR beta chain described here comes from a study of cytomegalovirus exposure and HLA in healthy donors (dated by TCRdb to the late 2010s). At the level of the whole study: An earlier analysis of some 600 of the donors reported around 280 Gb of sequence data and around 120 million unique TCR beta sequences obtained from about 200 million T cells. An early release that covered more than 550 HLA-typed donors contained approximately 300 gigabases of sequencing data and roughly 84 million unique TCR sequences. Of the roughly 390 genotyped donors, 81% were placed in the genetic ancestry cluster associated with self-reported Caucasian donors. The study aimed to test whether signatures of past pathogen exposure could be identified by cataloging public T cell receptors. The study used immunosequencing to profile the T cell repertoires of approximately 690 subjects and linked those repertoires to cytomegalovirus serostatus. A separate validation cohort of 100 to 150 different subjects was used in addition to the roughly 700-subject first cohort. To predict cytomegalovirus infection status, the study brought together high-throughput TCR immunosequencing, statistical association of individual TCRs with disease status, and machine learning. A later analysis re-analyzed previously published TCR beta repertoires from 660 or so donors and added high-resolution HLA genotyping to study TCR occurrence patterns. In the later analysis, no new phenotypic data were used to find candidate immune exposures; instead, reliance was placed on TCR beta sequences and their occurrence across donors. In an earlier analysis of 587 of the donors, high-throughput TCR beta sequencing was used to judge whether each TCR beta V gene segment behaved as functional or pseudogenic. Donor age, sex, ethnicity and CMV serostatus were compiled together with the repertoire data. A later genetic analysis used genome-wide SNP genotypes for about 60% of the roughly 670 donors, treating that subset as a discovery cohort. Every discovery cohort repertoire had been produced on one sequencing platform. HLA typing included class I and class II loci at four-digit resolution. Typing coverage differed by locus: A, B, C, DRB1 and DQB1 were typed in about 629-640 donors, DQA1 in 522, DPA1 in approximately 600, and DPB1 in 450 to 490. About five DR-DQ haplotypes were handled as single units for association and clustering, since linkage in the cohort was strong. On average, about 240,000 unique TCR beta nucleotide sequences were sequenced per donor among 350 to 400 genotyped donors of the cohort, with about 17% of those sequences being non-productive. Overall study outcomes, separate from this receptor: The study gave a list of under 200 TCR beta chains associated with cytomegalovirus. Because the 87-base-pair reads could not distinguish some IMGT-functional V segments, including TRBV6-2 and TRBV6-3, those segments were excluded. Because counts were too low, seventeen rarely observed V segments, including chromosome 9 orphons, were excluded from the earlier analysis of about 500 of the donors. In a later genetic analysis, a missense DCLRE1C variant was associated with V-gene and J-gene trimming of TCR beta chains, and the association was replicated in an independent cohort. A later analysis associated about 16,000 TCR beta sequences with specific HLA alleles at a false discovery rate of 0.05. Because HLA typing was missing for some donors at each locus, association tests included only the typed subset. When HLA alleles, especially DR and DQ, strongly co-occurred, TCR associations were difficult to assign to individual alleles. In both the original and validation cohorts, the classifier was reported to diagnose cytomegalovirus status with high specificity and sensitivity. In this cohort, only TCR beta chains were sequenced, and detectable features were limited by the absence of alpha or paired-chain data. A further reported finding was that TCR beta sequences accurately predicted the HLA-A and HLA-B alleles for most subjects in the first cohort. Across donors, most TCR sequences were observed very rarely, whereas some public TCRs were present in many individuals. Linkage disequilibrium might explain the correlated functional status among segregating V segments, but an unknown experimental factor could not be excluded. In a later analysis, most CMV-associated TCR beta chains were found to appear HLA-restricted, with HLA associations seemingly driven largely by CMV exposure. In a later genetic analysis, fewer N-insertions in productive TCRs were reported among donors in an Asian-associated ancestry cluster than the roughly 700-donor mean. A group of highly shared sequence variants was considered likely to be a technical artifact of the sequencing pipeline. In a later analysis, TCR association rates were found to vary across HLA loci, with the most associated TCRs seen for DRB1 alleles and the fewest for HLA-C alleles. CMV serostatus was the only immune exposure information available for the cohort. In vitro tests confirmed that three of the cytomegalovirus-associated TCR beta chains recognize cytomegalovirus antigens. Presence/absence analyses assumed roughly uniform sequencing depth across donors, an assumption that may not hold. According to the authors, the approach could potentially be generalized to other disease states and immunological phenotypes. In a later analysis, several top co-occurrence clusters were reported to appear linked to parvovirus B19, influenza, CMV and Epstein-Barr virus. In an earlier analysis of around 500 of the donors, most TCR beta V segments appeared in productive rearrangements about 87% or about 30% of the time, broadly matching IMGT annotations. Compared with equally common non-associated chains, HLA-associated TCR beta chains in a later analysis were more clonally expanded and had lower generation probabilities.

The cohort comprised 670 or so healthy bone marrow donors. At the time of sampling, every cohort member was nominally healthy, though immune exposures that went unrecorded were likely present. The donor was CMV seropositive and belonged to the group of 250 to 350 seropositive cohort members. A peripheral blood sample was provided by each donor, and peripheral blood mononuclear cells were used for TCR beta sequencing. The Qiagen DNeasy Blood Extraction Kit was used to extract genomic DNA from the blood cell samples. Library generation was performed with the immunoSEQ multiplex PCR assay. The multiplex PCR relied on a mix of 60 forward primers for TCR Vbeta segments and 13 reverse primers for TCR Jbeta segments. Amplification of the CDR3 region of rearranged TCR beta genes was performed with a multiplex PCR assay on genomic DNA. Amplified TCR beta libraries were sequenced as 87-base-pair reads on the Illumina HiSeq System. In the source study's methods: In a later analysis, tens of millions of unique TCR beta chains were counted across the 500 to 700 repertoires, and around 10 million of these chains were shared by at least two donors. To remove PCR and sequencing errors, raw reads were error-corrected and collapsed into unique sequences using a nearest-neighbor algorithm that merged closely related sequences. CDR3 sequences were aligned to IMGT reference sequences to assign V, D and J gene segments. For a sequence to be retained, a match of at least six nucleotides was required to both a V gene segment and a J gene segment. A rearrangement counted as productive if the CDR3 had no stop codons and remained in frame with V and J, and every other rearrangement counted as non-productive. CDR3 was defined according to IMGT convention as the region running from the second conserved V-encoded cysteine to the conserved J-encoded phenylalanine. Sequences without an unambiguous match to a single V gene segment were excluded from the earlier analysis of over 500 of the donors. An earlier analysis of just under 600 of the donors called V segments functional above 56.7% productive rearrangements and segregating when the between-donor standard deviation exceeded 5%. To diagnose cytomegalovirus status from the catalog of TCR beta chain sequences, a statistical classification framework was built. In a later analysis, TCR nucleotide sequences were compared against IMGT/GENE-DB human TR gene sequences so that V and J genes could be assigned. Using the TCRdist pipeline, a later analysis assigned CDR3 sequences along with most-parsimonious VDJ recombination scenarios. In a later analysis, every TCR beta chain was defined by the combination of its CDR3 amino acid sequence and its V-gene family, and reads without a unique V-gene family were dropped. In a later analysis, approximately 640 highly shared, low-generation-probability nucleotide sequences were removed to address suspected cross-contamination and a sequencing artifact. A later analysis calculated a clonal expansion index for each public chain from normalized within-repertoire ranks of inferred template counts. Generation probabilities in a later analysis came from a VDJ recombination model fitted to out-of-frame rearrangements, and those results were checked against IGoR. Hypergeometric tests were used in a later analysis to score TCR-TCR, TCR-HLA and TCR-CMV co-occurrence, with a repertoire-size bias correction applied to the TCR pairs. False discovery rates were estimated in a later analysis by permuting HLA or CMV assignments 20 times. In a later analysis, co-occurring TCRs were grouped with DBSCAN, and TCRdist sequence similarity was added when clustering was performed within HLA-allele-positive subsets. Repertoires with fewer than 30,000 or more than 120,000 public chains, plus five repertoires with anomalous nucleotide sharing, were excluded from co-occurrence clustering. TCRdb mirrors the immuneACCESS table, restricted to in-frame sequences. Some clones are absent from its copies; in checked studies, under half trace to an unresolved V gene, and the reason for the others is unknown. V, J and clone size reflect that table, while D and trimming were determined from the DNA. For this sample the table gives roughly 150,000 clones, of which around 68% were detected only once. The biggest ten clones account for about 10% of the sample.

The CDR3 covers 16 residues, taking in both the cysteine and the phenylalanine. Only the CDR3 DNA stays, 48 bases, in frame from base 1. V sheds 0 bases and J sheds 4 bases, leaving 12 bases between their ends. CDR1 and CDR2, looked up from the germline V gene (reference sequence), are LNHDA and SQIVND. Note on this clone: The target of this receptor is not known. Qualities for individual bases were not recorded, and no much larger clone is one base off.

The chain couples TRBV19 to TRBJ1-4; no D gene is confidently identified. The sequenced sample was PBMCs. This receptor was identified in a man aged 30 to 45 in good health and CMV-seropositive. The CDR3: CASSIDYVGVNEKLFF. The sequence in DNA is TGTGCCAGTAGTATAGATTACGTCGGGGTTAATGAAAAACTGTTTTTT.